A selection of T cell receptor beta chains follows, all from one sample in a study of T-cell memory formation after mild COVID-19. TCRdb itself ran the 5' RACE reads through MiXCR, one entry per CDR3 protein. The table lists fewer than 350,000 distinct CDR3 sequences, approximately 15% of them singletons. The sequenced material came from PBMCs or a T cell subset sorted from them (not recorded which). The receptors shown here come from a young man who had mild COVID-19 (a few samples of this study predate the infection). Cell type and time point are not known. CDR3s include the opening cysteine and the closing phenylalanine or tryptophan. The D gene is left open where the match is weak. Where a row states a size, it is once, few, many or the class of an expanded clone; other rows omit it.

V gene	D gene	clone size	J gene	CDR3 DNA	CDR3 protein
TRBV7-6	-	-	TRBJ1-1	TGTGCCAGCAGCTTAGGGCGTCAGACTGAAGCTTTCTTT	CASSLGRQTEAFF
TRBV7-9	-	-	TRBJ1-1	TGTGCCAGCAGCTTAGCGCGGGCAGTTGGTGAAGCTTTCTTT	CASSLARAVGEAFF
TRBV12-3/TRBV12-4	TRBD1	few	TRBJ2-2	TGTGCCAGCAGCGGGACAGCCGACACCGGGGAGCTGTTTTTT	CASSGTADTGELFF
TRBV6-5	-	-	TRBJ2-1	TGTGCCAGCAGCTCTAGCTGGGGGTGGAACAATGAGCAGTTCTTC	CASSSSWGWNNEQFF
TRBV7-3	TRBD2	-	TRBJ2-1	TGTGCCAGCAGCTACCTAGCGGGGGGAACCTACAATGAGCAGTTCTTC	CASSYLAGGTYNEQFF
TRBV7-6	-	many	TRBJ2-5	TGTGCCAGCAGCTTCCTTGGGGAAGCTCAAGAGACCCAGTACTTC	CASSFLGEAQETQYF
TRBV30	-	-	TRBJ1-5	TGTGCCTGGAGTGGTTTAACAGGCGATCAGCCCCAGCATTTT	CAWSGLTGDQPQHF
TRBV7-9	-	-	TRBJ2-3	TGTGCCAGCAGCTTAGATGGGGCAAGCACAGATACGCAGTATTTT	CASSLDGASTDTQYF
TRBV29-1	-	-	TRBJ1-5	TGCAGCGCAACCGAGGGTTCCAATCAGCCCCAGCATTTT	CSATEGSNQPQHF
TRBV19	-	few	TRBJ1-1	TGTGCCTCACGGACTTGGGGGACTGAAGCTTTCTTT	CASRTWGTEAFF
TRBV9	-	few	TRBJ1-3	TGTGCCAGCAGCGCGTCCGGGCCGTCCGTCTCTGGAAACACCATATATTTT	CASSASGPSVSGNTIYF
TRBV7-2	TRBD1	few	TRBJ2-5	TGTGCCAGCAGCTCACCGCGAACTTTGGACAGGGTGGAGACCCAGTACTTC	CASSSPRTLDRVETQYF
TRBV4-1	-	-	TRBJ1-2	TGCGCCAGCAGCCAAGAGGACGGGGGTTATTGGGATGGCTACACCTTC	CASSQEDGGYWDGYTF
TRBV19	-	many	TRBJ2-5	TGTGCCAGTAGTGAGACAGTTTCGGAGACCCAGTACTTC	CASSETVSETQYF
TRBV7-9	-	many	TRBJ2-3	TGTGCCAGCAGTTCCACCGGGCGGGGTTTCACAGATACGCAGTATTTT	CASSSTGRGFTDTQYF
TRBV9	-	-	TRBJ1-6	TGTGCCAGCAGCGTACGAGGGTTCGACCATTCACCCCTCCACTTT	CASSVRGFDHSPLHF
TRBV28	TRBD1	few	TRBJ1-3	TGTGCCAGCATACAGGGGGGAGGAAACACCATATATTTT	CASIQGGGNTIYF
TRBV5-1	TRBD2	-	TRBJ2-1	TGCGCCAGCAGCCCCAGGGCCACGGGGGGGCTGAATGAGCAGTTCTTC	CASSPRATGGLNEQFF
TRBV5-1	TRBD2	many	TRBJ2-3	TGCGCCAGCACCTGGGTAGCGGGGAGCACAGATACGCAGTATTTT	CASTWVAGSTDTQYF
TRBV4-2	-	few	TRBJ1-2	TGTGCCAGCAGCCAAACCGGGACGTATGTAAACTATGGCTACACCTTC	CASSQTGTYVNYGYTF
TRBV20-1	-	few	TRBJ1-2	TGCAGTGCTAGGTGGCTCCTCTATGGCTACACCTTC	CSARWLLYGYTF
TRBV15	TRBD1	-	TRBJ2-5	TGTGCCACCAGCCCCCGTGACAGGGTAGGACAAGAGACCCAGTACTTC	CATSPRDRVGQETQYF